The TCR beta chain described here comes from a study of T cells after yellow fever vaccination. Study-wide context: Those fractions that held only low numbers of cells were prepared using the SMART-Seq v4 Ultra Low Input RNA kit.

CDR3 length: 12 amino acids. V lost 4 bases to trimming and J lost 8 bases, with 8 bases between them. Germline CDR1 reads MGHRA; CDR2 reads YSYEKL. TCRdb re-analysed the 5' RACE reads in MiXCR, keeping a single row per CDR3 protein. This sample has roughly 320,000 distinct CDR3 sequences, with about 11% found just once. The clonotype originates from a man aged 18 to 35 who received the YFV17D yellow fever vaccine. Sequenced here: CD4+ T cells sorted from PBMCs, sampled 45 days after the yellow fever booster vaccination. The chain couples TRBV4-1 to TRBJ1-4, with D hard to call. CDR3 bases: TGCGCCAGCAGCCGTCCCCGGGAAAAACTGTTTTTT. It yields the protein CASSRPREKLFF.